These 23 T cell receptor beta chains were all obtained from the same sample, sequenced in a study of T-cell memory formation after mild COVID-19. TCRdb passed the 5' RACE reads through MiXCR, listing each CDR3 protein once. This sample has around 510,000 distinct CDR3 sequences, with roughly 21% found just once. Sample: PBMCs or a T cell subset sorted from them (not recorded which). These receptors came from an adult woman who had mild COVID-19 (a few samples of this study predate the infection). Cell type and time point are not known.

This clonotype has only a few counts. The V gene is TRBV24-1, the J gene TRBJ2-3, with TRBD2 matching over 8 bases. This CDR3 contains 15 residues. Germline-derived CDR1 and CDR2 are KGHDR and SFDVKD. Trimming at V came to 12 bases and at J to 2 bases, leaving 12 bases not matched to a gene. The chain's CDR3 is CAAGTTSGATDTQYF. The CDR3 DNA follows: TGTGCCGCAGGAACAACTAGCGGAGCCACAGATACGCAGTATTTT.

This clonotype was counted only a few times. The rearrangement links TRBV7-8 to TRBJ2-3; TRBD1 is a possible D gene (5 bases). The CDR3 contains 14 residues. Trimming left V 5 bases short and J 0 bases short, with 9 bases between. Per germline, CDR1 SGHVS and CDR2 FQNEAQ. CDR3 in DNA: TGTGCCAGCAGCCCACGACAGAGCACAGATACGCAGTATTTT. Amino acids: CASSPRQSTDTQYF. Drawing the rest from reference TRBV7-8 and TRBJ2-3, the complete variable domain is GAGVSQSPRYKVAKRGQDVALRCDPISGHVSLFWYQQALGQGPEFLTYFQNEAQLDKSGLPSDRFFAERPEGSVSTLKIQRTQQEDSAVYLCASSPRQSTDTQYFGPGTRLTVL.

The chain uses TRBV7-8 and TRBJ1-1, with D unresolved. V lost 5 bases and J 11 bases, leaving 12 bases between the germline ends. Germline V gene data show CDR1 as SGHVS and CDR2 as FQNEAQ. The CDR3 covers 11 residues. The CDR3 bases are TGTGCCAGCAGCACCCTCGGGGTGGCTTTCTTT. Its translation: CASSTLGVAFF.

This clonotype was seen only a few times. This sequence joins TRBV7-9 and TRBJ1-1; a possible D gene is TRBD1 (6 bases). V gave up 5 bases and J gave up 8 bases, with 15 bases separating them. This CDR3 spans 13 amino acids. Germline CDR1 and CDR2: SEHNR and FQNEAQ (reference sequence). In DNA, the CDR3 is TGTGCCAGCAGCCCGGCTTCGGGGGGCGAAGCTTTCTTT. Protein sequence: CASSPASGGEAFF.

This sequence joins TRBV4-3 and TRBJ1-4, with D perhaps matching TRBD1 (6 bases). Trimming left V 5 bases short and J 8 bases short, with 15 bases between. The CDR3 contains 14 residues. CDR1 LGHNA and CDR2 YSLEER come from the germline V gene. The DNA for the CDR3 is TGCGCCAGCAGCGAAGGGGGGGTGAAGGAAAAACTGTTTTTT. It is translated as CASSEGGVKEKLFF.

This clonotype appeared many times. The CDR3, as DNA: TGCAGCGTTCCACGTCACAGGGGGGATGAAAAACTGTTTTTT. Protein sequence: CSVPRHRGDEKLFF. The chain carries TRBV29-1 and TRBJ1-4; TRBD1 agrees at 8 bases. Trimming cost V 5 bases and J 6 bases; bases outside gene matches: 8. In germline, CDR1 is SQVTM, CDR2 ANQGSEA. The CDR3 totals 14 residues.

The rearrangement uses TRBV19 and TRBJ2-3; the D gene is possibly TRBD1 (5 bases). This CDR3 contains 14 residues. Germline CDR1 LNHDA, CDR2 SQIVND (reference sequence). Trimming cost V 8 bases and J 6 bases, with 18 bases left between them. The CDR3 loop is CASRRDPLLDTQYF. Here the CDR3 DNA reads TGTGCCAGTCGCAGGGATCCCCTTTTGGATACGCAGTATTTT.

The rearrangement uses TRBV5-6 and TRBJ1-5; 8 bases align to TRBD1. The CDR3 loop spans 15 amino acids. Germline loops: CDR1 SGHDT, CDR2 YYEEEE. The junction had 4 bases not matched to a gene; V was cut back by 5 bases and J by 0 bases. DNA of the CDR3: TGTGCCAGCAGGAGGGACAGGAATAGCAATCAGCCCCAGCATTTT. Translated, it gives CASRRDRNSNQPQHF.

This clonotype was found once. The chain is built from TRBV6-5 and TRBJ2-4, with a weak D call TRBD2 (7 bases). Germline CDR1 is MNHEY and CDR2 is SVGAGI. The CDR3 totals 16 residues. V lost 5 bases to trimming and J lost 7 bases, with 21 bases between them. Written as DNA, the CDR3 is TGTGCCAGCAGTCGCTCCGGCGCGGGGGCGGGGAACATTCAGTACTTC. This codes for CASSRSGAGAGNIQYF.

This clonotype has a handful of counts. The rearrangement joins TRBV27 to TRBJ2-1; 8 bases are shared with TRBD1. Looked up from germline, CDR1 is MNHEY and CDR2 is SMNVEV (reference sequence). The CDR3 is 14 amino acids. The trim removed 2 bases at V and 9 bases at J, leaving 6 bases unmatched. The CDR3 sequence: CASSLGPGGVEQFF. As DNA, the CDR3 is TGTGCCAGCAGTTTAGGCCCAGGGGGCGTTGAGCAGTTCTTC.

The chain carries TRBV4-1 and TRBJ2-3, with 9 bases that match TRBD1. The V gene's germline CDR1 is MGHRA and CDR2 YSYEKL. V dropped 3 bases and J dropped 4; count of bases not matched to a gene: 8. CDR3 size: 16 residues. CDR3 region: CASSQGQGSLADTQYF. CDR3 in DNA: TGCGCCAGCAGCCAGGGACAGGGAAGTCTGGCAGATACGCAGTATTTT.

The table lists this clonotype with a few counts. The V call is TRBV5-1, the J call TRBJ2-1; 8 nucleotides agree with TRBD2. The trim removed 0 bases at V and 5 bases at J, leaving 1 base unmatched. Germline assignment: CDR1 SGHRS and CDR2 YFSETQ. CDR3 length: 14 amino acids. CDR3 DNA: TGCGCCAGCAGCTTGGGGACTAGCAACAATGAGCAGTTCTTC. This codes for CASSLGTSNNEQFF.

The sample holds many counts of this clonotype. The chain combines TRBV29-1 with TRBJ2-7, with no clear D. CDR3 length: 12 residues. Trimming cost V 0 bases and J 5 bases, with 8 bases left between them. Per the germline V gene, CDR1 is SQVTM and CDR2 is ANQGSEA. The CDR3 sequence: CSVEDPVNEQYF. The CDR3, as DNA: TGCAGCGTTGAAGATCCCGTGAACGAGCAGTACTTC.

V usage is TRBV5-1 and J usage is TRBJ1-1, with D possibly being TRBD1 (6 bases). V was cut by 7 bases and J by 2 bases, with 18 bases left in between. Germline V gene lookup returns CDR1 SGHRS and CDR2 YFSETQ. CDR3 length: 15 residues. The CDR3 loop is CASRLTLGGNTEAFF. CDR3 coding DNA: TGCGCCAGCCGACTGACCCTAGGGGGAAACACTGAAGCTTTCTTT.

In its sample, this clonotype was seen a few times. The chain recombines TRBV5-1 with TRBJ1-1, with D unresolved. Trimming cost V 6 bases and J 8 bases, with 11 bases left between them. Germline values: CDR1 SGHRS, CDR2 YFSETQ. This CDR3 has 11 residues. CDR3 DNA: TGCGCCAGCAAGATCGAGACAGAAGCTTTCTTT. As protein: CASKIETEAFF.

The chain joins TRBV18 to TRBJ1-6, with TRBD1 matching over 11 bases. The CDR3 sequence is 15 residues long. V lost 3 bases and J lost 9; bases outside the gene matches: 4. CDR1 is KGHSH and CDR2 is LQKENI in the germline V gene. CDR3 nucleotides: TGTGCCAGCTCACCCGGACAGGGGGCCGGTTCACCCCTCCACTTT. Translated: CASSPGQGAGSPLHF.

This clonotype was found a few times. The chain's CDR3 is CASSSGDTSIQYF. The CDR3 coding sequence is TGTGCCAGCAGCTCAGGGGACACATCTATTCAGTACTTC. The chain uses TRBV9 and TRBJ2-4; D might be TRBD1 (6 bases). CDR3 length: 13 residues. V was cut by 4 bases and J by 10 bases, with 15 bases left in between. The germline V gene has CDR1 SGDLS and CDR2 YYNGEE.

J is TRBJ2-5 and V is TRBV12-3 or TRBV12-4, with 9 bases identical to TRBD1. CDR3 length: 16 residues. With 6 bases clipped from V and 3 bases from J, the junction kept 11 bases outside the gene matches. CDR3 coding DNA: TGTGCCAGCAGCCGAGGGACAGGGTGGACAGAAGAGACCCAGTACTTC. The encoded protein is CASSRGTGWTEETQYF.

This clonotype was seen more than once but under ten times. The V gene is TRBV3-1, the J gene TRBJ1-1; D unresolved. Germline CDR1 reads LGHDT; CDR2 reads YNNKEL (reference sequence). The CDR3 loop spans 13 amino acids. V was shortened by 1 base and J by 5 bases, with 8 bases between the two germline ends. CDR3: CASSQGSETEAFF. The CDR3 DNA reads as TGTGCCAGCAGCCAAGGGTCAGAAACTGAAGCTTTCTTT.

The table lists this clonotype with a few counts. The V gene is TRBV12-3 or TRBV12-4, the J gene TRBJ2-1, with D possibly being TRBD2 (6 bases). CDR3 length: 15 amino acids. V lost 2 bases and J lost 6, with 14 bases in between. The CDR3 spells CASSLQRLGANEQFF. The CDR3 coding sequence is TGTGCCAGCAGTTTACAGAGACTAGGGGCCAATGAGCAGTTCTTC.

This chain joins TRBV4-1 and TRBJ1-4; 9 bases match TRBD1. The CDR3 runs to 18 residues. Germline V gives CDR1 MGHRA, CDR2 YSYEKL. Trimming took 1 base from V and 4 from J; bases not matched to a gene: 10. This CDR3 is CASSQAYRPGQGNEKLFF. CDR3 bases: TGCGCCAGCAGCCAAGCCTACCGACCGGGACAGGGTAATGAAAAACTGTTTTTT.

This clonotype was seen a handful of times. This chain links TRBV5-5 with TRBJ1-2; possible D gene TRBD1, 5 bases. The CDR3 consists of 18 residues. V was pared by 2 bases and J by 7 bases, with 27 bases between. In germline, CDR1 is SGHKS, CDR2 YYEKEE (reference sequence). The CDR3 DNA sequence: TGTGCCAGCAGCTTCCTCCATCCCCGGGACCTGGATACGAGTGGCTACACCTTC. This encodes CASSFLHPRDLDTSGYTF.

This clonotype came up a few times. The CDR3 nucleotides read TGCGCCAGCAGCCGGCGGTTTCGCGAGACGGCATATGGCTACACCTTC. The encoded protein is CASSRRFRETAYGYTF. This chain joins TRBV5-1 and TRBJ1-2; no reliable D call. The germline V gene has CDR1 SGHRS and CDR2 YFSETQ. Trimming removed 4 bases at V and 5 bases at J, with 21 bases between. The CDR3 is made up of 16 amino acids.